This T cell receptor (beta chain) is from a study of OX40 agonist ivuxolimab in advanced cancers. As to this clone: Its antigen is as yet unknown.

Study findings and constraints: Among some nonresponders, normalized T-cell clonal expansion was also low.

Sequencing was performed with immunoSEQ multiplex PCR; in TCRdb, only in-frame clones are kept and a portion is missing. The profile shows about 70,000 clones, roughly 90% of them singletons. The origin of this receptor is an adult with an advanced solid tumor such as melanoma, head and neck, liver or kidney cancer. Sequenced here: CD4+ or CD8+ T cells sorted from blood, sampled in a trial of the OX40 agonist ivuxolimab.

The DNA of the CDR3 is TGTGCCACCAGGCGGGACAGGGATCAGCCCCAGCATTTT. Encoded protein: CATRRDRDQPQHF. The chain has TRBV15 and TRBJ1-5; 9 bases map to TRBD1. Germline V CDR1 and CDR2: LNHNV, YYDKDF (reference sequence). The CDR3 spans 13 residues. Trimming cost V 6 bases and J 5 bases; bases outside gene matches: 2.